Given below is one TCR beta chain in context. Its antigen is currently unknown. As for the donors, each was a healthy bone marrow donor. This sample was taken from a study of cytomegalovirus exposure and HLA in healthy donors. This CDR3 spans 14 amino acids. Germline CDR1 MNHEY, CDR2 SMNVEV (reference sequence). V lost 5 bases and J lost 6, with 14 bases in between. Study conclusions and caveats: TCR beta V- and J-gene trimming, according to a later analysis, was linked to a missense DCLRE1C variant.

The PCR employed 60 Vbeta primers together with 13 Jbeta primers. The data were produced by immunoSEQ multiplex PCR, yet TCRdb's version contains in-frame clones alone and is incomplete. The profile shows some 110,000 clones, 79% of them singletons. The rearrangement joins TRBV27 to TRBJ1-5; D perhaps matches TRBD1 (6 bases). What was sequenced was PBMCs. The origin of this receptor is a woman aged 18-29 years in good health and CMV-seropositive. CDR3 sequence (DNA): TGTGCCAGCAGTCTCCAGACAGGCGGTCAGCCCCAGCATTTT. It is translated as CASSLQTGGQPQHF.